This T cell receptor beta chain was sequenced for a study of blood T cell repertoires in COVID-19. Clones were read by immunoSEQ multiplex PCR, and TCRdb kept only the in-frame ones, dropping some. This sample yields roughly 190,000 clones, of which roughly 82% are seen a single time; roughly 10% belongs to the top ten. This clone was counted between two and nine times. CDR3 size: 19 residues. CDR1 is SGHRS, CDR2 YFSETQ, per germline. V lost 0 bases, J lost 1 base, and 7 bases stayed unmatched. The TCR was taken from a man aged 40-49 years who had recovered from COVID-19. Specimen: PBMCs or T cells enriched from blood (not recorded which). The chain carries TRBV5-1 and TRBJ2-2, with TRBD2 identical over 12 bases. The CDR3 is CASSLATSGRIWNTGELFF. The CDR3 region has the DNA TGCGCCAGCAGCTTGGCTACTAGCGGGAGGATATGGAACACCGGGGAGCTGTTTTTT. Using reference TRBV5-1 and TRBJ2-2 for the parts outside the CDR3, the full variable domain is KAGVTQTPRYLIKTRGQQVTLSCSPISGHRSVSWYQQTPGQGLQFLFEYFSETQRNKGNFPGRFSGRQFSNSRSEMNVSTLELGDSALYLCASSLATSGRIWNTGELFFGEGSRLTVL.